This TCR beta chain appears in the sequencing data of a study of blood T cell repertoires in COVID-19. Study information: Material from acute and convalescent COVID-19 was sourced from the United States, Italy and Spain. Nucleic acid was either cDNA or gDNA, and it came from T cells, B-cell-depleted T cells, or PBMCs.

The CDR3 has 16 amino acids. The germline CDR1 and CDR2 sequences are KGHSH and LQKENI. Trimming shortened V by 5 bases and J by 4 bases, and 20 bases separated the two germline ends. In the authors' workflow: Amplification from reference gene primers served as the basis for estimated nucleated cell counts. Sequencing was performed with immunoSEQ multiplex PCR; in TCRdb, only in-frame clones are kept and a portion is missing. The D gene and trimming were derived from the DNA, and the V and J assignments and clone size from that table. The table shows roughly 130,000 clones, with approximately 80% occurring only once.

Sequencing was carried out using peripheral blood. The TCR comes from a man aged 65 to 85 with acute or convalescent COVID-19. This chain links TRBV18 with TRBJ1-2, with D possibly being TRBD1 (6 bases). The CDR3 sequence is CASSGFSSGDLYGYTF. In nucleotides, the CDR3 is TGTGCCAGCTCAGGGTTTTCGTCAGGGGACCTCTATGGCTACACCTTC.